The clone carrying this T cell receptor (beta chain) was observed at least ten times. As yet, its antigen is unknown. The sample originates from a study of T cell repertoires in cytomegalovirus infection. About the research overall: Matching HLA type, along with CMV infection, was indicated by public TCR beta signatures.

Study conclusions and caveats: Frequencies of public TCR beta families were cumulated, and this identified carriers of CMV plus the relevant HLA. The ex vivo response showed dominance by HLA-C-restricted CMV-specific TCR beta clonotypes.

Germline V CDR1 and CDR2: SGHTA, FQGNSA. The CDR3 contains 14 residues. V was cut by 4 bases and J by 2 bases, with 11 bases left in between. TCRdb independently ran MiXCR on the reads; one entry per CDR3 protein. This sample has about 140,000 distinct CDR3 sequences; about 6% occur once, and the top ten carry roughly 18%. The clonotype originates from a human donor in good health (CMV status not recorded). Some clones in this sample may be carry-over from other donors' samples. Sequenced input: PBMCs. V is TRBV7-2 and J is TRBJ1-2; no definite D call. The chain's CDR3 is CASSSRDGNYGYTF. CDR3 in DNA: TGTGCCAGCAGCTCCCGCGACGGGAACTATGGCTACACCTTC.